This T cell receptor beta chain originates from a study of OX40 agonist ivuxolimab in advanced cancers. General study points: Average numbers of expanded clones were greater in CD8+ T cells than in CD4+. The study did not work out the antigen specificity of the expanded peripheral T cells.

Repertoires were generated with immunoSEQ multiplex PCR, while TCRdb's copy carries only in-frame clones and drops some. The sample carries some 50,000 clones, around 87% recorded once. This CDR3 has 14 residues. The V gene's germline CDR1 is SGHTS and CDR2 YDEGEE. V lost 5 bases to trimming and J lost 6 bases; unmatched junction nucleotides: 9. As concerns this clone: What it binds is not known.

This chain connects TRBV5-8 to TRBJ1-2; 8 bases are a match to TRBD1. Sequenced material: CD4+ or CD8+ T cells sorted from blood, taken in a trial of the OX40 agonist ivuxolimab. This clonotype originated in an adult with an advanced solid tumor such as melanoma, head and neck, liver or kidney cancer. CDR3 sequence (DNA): TGTGCCAGCAGTTTTGACAGGGGAAGGAATGGCTACACCTTC. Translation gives CASSFDRGRNGYTF.